This TCR beta chain was retrieved from a study of blood T cell repertoires in COVID-19. The CDR3 contains 15 residues. V shed 2 bases and J shed 2 bases, with 10 bases lying between them. Germline-derived CDR1 and CDR2 are MDHEN and SYDVKM. This clone was seen repeatedly, ten times or more. Libraries were prepared by immunoSEQ multiplex PCR; TCRdb keeps only in-frame clonotypes and omits some of them. The sample shows 70,000 to 75,000 clones, approximately 80% of them seen only once. This TCR came from a woman of 80 years or more with active or convalescent COVID-19. Sequencing was done on a sample of peripheral blood. The chain links TRBV28 to TRBJ1-5; D unclear. CDR3 protein: CASSLVNFGNQPQHF. CDR3 nucleotide sequence: TGTGCCAGCAGTTTAGTAAACTTCGGCAATCAGCCCCAGCATTTT.